These 25 T cell receptor beta chains came from one sample sequenced in a study of T and B cells in COVID-19 patients. Each TRB amplification used about 250-550 ng of genomic DNA from blood. BIOMED2 TRB-A/B primer pools were used in multiplex TRB PCR. One entry per CDR3 protein results from TCRdb running MiXCR on the multiplex PCR reads. The sample holds 15,000 to 20,000 distinct CDR3 sequences, roughly 32% seen once. Specimen: blood. Every receptor here comes from a human donor with active COVID-19.

This chain connects TRBV12-3 or TRBV12-4 to TRBJ2-7, with D maybe TRBD2 (5 bases). V dropped 8 bases and J dropped 0 bases, with 20 bases sitting between them. This CDR3 comprises 16 residues. CDR3 protein: CASGKLRASYSYEQYF. The CDR3 bases are TGTGCCAGCGGCAAATTGAGAGCTAGCTACTCCTACGAGCAGTACTTC.

V and J are TRBV11-2 and TRBJ2-3; 9 nucleotides agree with TRBD2. In germline, CDR1 is SGHAT, CDR2 FQNNGV. The trim removed 5 bases at V and 4 bases at J, leaving 19 bases unmatched. The length of the CDR3 is 19 residues. CDR3 nucleotides: TGTGCCAGCAGCCCAGAGGGGGGACTAGCCCCCCCGGGGGCAGATACGCAGTATTTT. Its protein is CASSPEGGLAPPGADTQYF.

This clonotype has just a few counts. The chain has TRBV6-5 and TRBJ1-2, with TRBD1 identical over 7 bases. CDR3 length equals 13 residues. V lost 10 bases, J lost 3 bases, and 8 bases stayed unmatched. Germline V lookup: CDR1 MNHEY, CDR2 SVGAGI. The CDR3 loop reads CATRRDSYYGYTF. CDR3 DNA sequence: TGTGCCACCCGAAGGGACAGCTACTATGGCTACACCTTC.

The chain joins TRBV6-6 to TRBJ1-1; D possibly corresponds to TRBD1 (5 bases). Germline V gene sequence: CDR1 MNHNY, CDR2 SVGAGI (reference sequence). V was trimmed by 8 bases and J by 3 bases, leaving 13 bases between them. CDR3 length: 13 residues. As DNA, the CDR3 is TGTGCCAGCTGGGGGGGGTCGCACACTGAAGCTTTCTTT. Its protein is CASWGGSHTEAFF.

The gene calls are TRBV7-2 and TRBJ2-7, with D perhaps TRBD1 (6 bases). CDR1 is SGHTA and CDR2 is FQGNSA in the germline V gene. This CDR3 region has 12 residues. Trimming cost V 7 bases and J 2 bases, with 9 bases left between them. CDR3 amino acids: CASKTGPYEQYF. CDR3 sequence (DNA): TGTGCCAGCAAGACAGGTCCCTACGAGCAGTACTTC.

This clonotype occurred a few times. This chain connects TRBV18 to TRBJ1-2; TRBD1 is a possible D gene (6 bases). Germline V lookup: CDR1 KGHSH, CDR2 LQKENI. V lost 2 bases and J lost 4, with 14 bases in between. CDR3 length equals 15 residues. CDR3 nucleotides: TGTGCCAGCTCACCAGGGGGGGCATTTGGCTATGGCTACACCTTC. Translating gives CASSPGGAFGYGYTF.

The rearrangement uses TRBV19 and TRBJ2-7, with D perhaps matching TRBD2 (6 bases). The germline V and J ends were trimmed by 10 bases and 5 bases, with 27 bases remaining between them. The germline CDR1 and CDR2 sequences are LNHDA and SQIVND (reference sequence). CDR3 length: 16 residues. CDR3 in amino acids: CATQLSRGPGRHEQYF. The CDR3 DNA sequence: TGTGCCACGCAATTGAGCCGGGGACCGGGGAGGCACGAGCAGTACTTC.

V gene TRBV6-1 combines with J gene TRBJ1-3, with D possibly being TRBD1 (5 bases). Trimming stripped 7 bases from V and 4 bases from J, with 17 bases between. Germline V gives CDR1 MNHNS, CDR2 SASEGT. The CDR3 loop spans 15 amino acids. The CDR3, as DNA: TGTGCCAGCACCCCAACCGGGGGGGTAGGAAACACCATATATTTT. Translation gives CASTPTGGVGNTIYF.

This clonotype is classed as medium-sized. The chain recombines TRBV19 with TRBJ2-1, with D perhaps given as TRBD1 or TRBD2 (5 bases each). Trimming stripped 7 bases from V and 12 bases from J, with 22 bases between. The germline V gene has CDR1 LNHDA and CDR2 SQIVND (reference sequence). The CDR3 loop spans 14 amino acids. The CDR3 DNA sequence: TGTGCCAGTATCTACCGGGACCGAAATAGGTGGCAGTTCTTC. It codes for CASIYRDRNRWQFF. Drawing the rest from reference TRBV19 and TRBJ2-1, the complete variable domain is DGGITQSPKYLFRKEGQNVTLSCEQNLNHDAMYWYRQDPGQGLRLIYYSQIVNDFQKGDIAEGYSVSREKKESFPLTVTSAQKNPTAFYLCASIYRDRNRWQFFGPGTRLTVL.

This chain connects TRBV7-9 to TRBJ2-7; D uncertain. Germline lookup yields CDR1 SEHNR and CDR2 FQNEAQ (reference sequence). The CDR3 is 12 amino acids. V was cut by 1 base and J by 9 bases, with 10 bases left in between. The CDR3 region has the DNA TGTGCCAGCAGCTTAGGTCCAGGTGGGCAGTACTTC. It yields the protein CASSLGPGGQYF.

By share of the sample, this clonotype is medium-sized. J is TRBJ2-1 and V is TRBV19; D is perhaps TRBD1 or TRBD2 (5 bases each). Germline CDR1 is LNHDA and CDR2 is SQIVND (reference sequence). V lost 7 bases and J lost 7, with 14 bases in between. CDR3 length: 13 amino acids. CDR3 loop: CASKRGAGNEQFF. The CDR3 DNA reads as TGTGCCAGTAAGAGGGGCGCGGGTAATGAGCAGTTCTTC.

This rearrangement joins TRBV12-3 or TRBV12-4 to TRBJ1-4, with TRBD1 matching 7 bases. This CDR3 is built from 18 residues. Trimming at V came to 7 bases and at J to 0 bases, leaving 14 bases not matched to a gene. Here the CDR3 DNA reads TGTGCCAGCACCCCAGGGACAGTCAATCGGGCAACTAATGAAAAACTGTTTTTT. It specifies CASTPGTVNRATNEKLFF.

The V and J genes are TRBV12-3 or TRBV12-4 and TRBJ2-5; the D gene could be TRBD1 or TRBD2 (5 bases each). Trimming took off 3 bases at V and 3 bases at J, with 17 bases between the two ends. CDR3 size: 16 residues. CDR3 in amino acids: CASSFGPLGRKETQYF. CDR3 in DNA: TGTGCCAGCAGTTTTGGACCGCTGGGACGCAAAGAGACCCAGTACTTC.

The CDR3 here is CSAIQIPGDEQFF. CDR3 nucleotide sequence: TGCAGTGCGATACAGATCCCGGGGGATGAGCAGTTCTTC. The genes are TRBV20-1 and TRBJ2-1, with a possible D match to TRBD2 (6 bases). Germline CDR1 reads DFQATT; CDR2 reads SNEGSKA (reference sequence). V was trimmed by 6 bases and J by 8 bases, leaving 17 bases between them. The CDR3 covers 13 residues.

The chain links TRBV12-3 or TRBV12-4 to TRBJ2-5; a weak D match, TRBD1 (6 bases). Between the trimmed V and J ends, which lost 2 bases and 1 base, there was a span of 11 bases. This CDR3 has 15 residues. The CDR3: CASSLFWGRQETQYF. The CDR3 bases are TGTGCCAGCAGTTTATTTTGGGGGCGCCAAGAGACCCAGTACTTC.

In this sample, this clonotype turned up once. This rearrangement joins TRBV6-5 to TRBJ2-1; tentatively, D is TRBD2 (5 bases). CDR3 length: 16 amino acids. Between the trimmed V and J ends, which lost 7 bases and 1 base, there was a span of 17 bases. Looked up from germline, CDR1 is MNHEY and CDR2 is SVGAGI. Written as DNA, the CDR3 is TGTGCCAGCACACTTTGGGAGTTAGAGTCCTACAATGAGCAGTTCTTC. Encoded protein: CASTLWELESYNEQFF.

This sequence joins TRBV5-4 and TRBJ1-1; possible D gene TRBD1, 6 bases. Germline values: CDR1 SGHNT, CDR2 YYREEE (reference sequence). This CDR3 spans 16 amino acids. Trimming stripped 0 bases from V and 0 bases from J, with 12 bases between. The CDR3 DNA reads as TGTGCCAGCAGCTTGGAAGGGGGTTACTTGAACACTGAAGCTTTCTTT. Protein sequence: CASSLEGGYLNTEAFF.

This clonotype was found a few times. The chain has TRBV6-5 and TRBJ1-5; maybe TRBD1 (5 bases). The length of the CDR3 is 13 residues. The V gene lost 6 bases and the J gene lost 10 bases, with 16 bases spanning the gap. Germline V gives CDR1 MNHEY, CDR2 SVGAGI. The CDR3 loop reads CASRPTEISPQHF. CDR3 nucleotide sequence: TGTGCCAGCAGACCGACAGAGATCAGTCCCCAGCATTTT.

The chain's CDR3 is CASSYSLAGYNEQFF. The DNA for the CDR3 is TGTGCCAGCAGTTATAGCCTAGCGGGTTACAATGAGCAGTTCTTC. The chain has TRBV6-4 and TRBJ2-1, with 8 bases that match TRBD2. This CDR3 is built from 15 residues. The V gene's germline CDR1 is MRHNA and CDR2 SNTAGT. V lost 5 bases to trimming and J lost 4 bases; unmatched junction nucleotides: 7.

The rearrangement joins TRBV18 to TRBJ1-2; 9 bases map to TRBD1. After removal of 4 bases from V and 5 bases from J, the junction contained 5 bases not matched to a gene. The CDR3 runs to 14 residues. From germline, CDR1 is KGHSH and CDR2 LQKENI. Written as DNA, the CDR3 is TGTGCCAGCTCACGTCCGGGACAGGGATATGGCTACACCTTC. This translates into CASSRPGQGYGYTF.

This clonotype has just a few counts. The chain has TRBV19 and TRBJ2-5; D unresolved. The CDR3 runs 13 residues. Deletions cut 9 bases from V and 5 bases from J, with 16 bases between. Germline V gene data show CDR1 as LNHDA and CDR2 as SQIVND (reference sequence). In DNA, the CDR3 is TGTGCCAGCGCCCTGGGTAGATTGGAGACCCAGTACTTC. Protein product: CASALGRLETQYF.

This clonotype has more than one count but fewer than ten. The gene calls are TRBV5-6 and TRBJ2-5, with 8 bases identical to TRBD2. Germline CDR1 and CDR2: SGHDT and YYEEEE. The J segment lost 2 bases and the V segment lost 0 bases, leaving 3 bases of the junction unmatched. CDR3 length equals 15 residues. CDR3 bases: TGTGCCAGCAGCTTGGACGGGGGGGTACAAGAGACCCAGTACTTC. This sequence encodes CASSLDGGVQETQYF.

This clonotype has just one count. This chain uses TRBV27 with TRBJ2-1; TRBD1 might be the D (5 bases). The CDR3 contains 15 residues. Per the germline V gene, CDR1 is MNHEY and CDR2 is SMNVEV (reference sequence). V was pared by 5 bases and J by 8 bases, with 19 bases between. Here the CDR3 reads CASSKRTQAVDEQFF. DNA for the CDR3: TGTGCCAGCAGTAAAAGGACACAGGCGGTCGATGAGCAGTTCTTC.

The chain recombines TRBV6-2 or TRBV6-3 with TRBJ2-6; unclear D gene. The CDR3 extends over 13 amino acids. The V end lost 2 bases, the J end lost 11 bases, and 10 bases lay between the germline ends. Germline V CDR1 and CDR2: MNHEY, SVGEGT. The CDR3 loop is CASSYNGFDVLTF. The CDR3, as DNA: TGTGCCAGCAGTTACAATGGATTCGACGTCCTGACTTTC.

V gene TRBV27 combines with J gene TRBJ1-2, with D uncertain. V was pared by 1 base and J by 7 bases, with 13 bases between. Germline V lookup: CDR1 MNHEY, CDR2 SMNVEV (reference sequence). The CDR3 loop spans 14 amino acids. The CDR3 here is CASSLFVGYSGYTF. The CDR3 DNA is TGTGCCAGCAGTTTATTTGTAGGGTATTCTGGCTACACCTTC.